The clone carrying this TCR beta chain was counted a few times. Only in-frame clones appear in the TCRdb table, and some are missing; sequencing was by immunoSEQ multiplex PCR. The sample has some 18,000 clones; 60% to 85% are singletons. The sample is drawn from a study of somatic mutations in cytotoxic T cells in rheumatoid arthritis. Study-wide background: Flow cytometry sorted some V beta antibody-stained T-cell populations to nearly 100% purity, V beta1+ cells among them being sequenced for TCRB.

V was clipped by 1 base and J by 3 bases, with 6 bases between them. Looked up from germline, CDR1 is SGHAT and CDR2 is FQNNGV. CDR3 length: 13 amino acids. The genes are TRBV11-2 and TRBJ1-1; no clear D. The clonotype comes from an adult with rheumatoid arthritis. Sequenced input: CD8+ T cells sorted from blood. In DNA form, the CDR3 reads TGTGCCAGCAGCTTAGGTGACTACACTGAAGCTTTCTTT. This gives the protein CASSLGDYTEAFF.